This TCR beta chain was sequenced in a study of identical twins. Overall study results and limits: Insertions were reduced in abundant cord blood beta clonotypes but not in memory repertoires.

V gave up 11 bases and J gave up 0 bases; unmatched junction bases: 17. CDR3 length: 18 residues. Per germline, CDR1 ENHRY and CDR2 SYGVKD. TCRdb analysed the 5' RACE reads with MiXCR anew, one entry per CDR3 protein. The table has roughly 500,000 distinct CDR3 sequences, 20% to 25% seen once. Concerning this clonotype itself: Its target is not known.

These sequences were also reported in another study, on T cells expressing NK-cell markers. As that report states: CD8+ T cells in roughly six donors included dominant NKG2C+ clonotypes at roughly 1.0-8%.

Sequencing was done on a sample of CD4+ T cells sorted from blood. The genes are TRBV10-3 and TRBJ1-3; 9 bases are shared with TRBD1. The clonotype was recovered from a woman aged 18 to 35 in good health. In DNA form, the CDR3 reads TGTGCCGTGCGGTCGGGACAGGGTGAATATAGCTCTGGAAACACCATATATTTT. Translation gives CAVRSGQGEYSSGNTIYF.